These 27 T cell receptor beta chains were sequenced from one sample in a study of shared clonotypes between healthy human individuals. The assay was immunoSEQ multiplex PCR, and TCRdb's table has in-frame clones only and misses some. Among roughly 2 million clones listed, 95% were seen once. Sequenced material: naive CD4+ T cells sorted from blood. Subset specified: CD45RA+ positively selected. These receptors were obtained from a young man in good health.

This chain links TRBV27 with TRBJ2-7, with 9 bases identical to TRBD1. The CDR3 is 14 residues long. Trimming removed 5 bases from V and 6 bases from J; junction bases left unmatched: 8. Germline assignment: CDR1 MNHEY and CDR2 SMNVEV (reference sequence). The CDR3 protein is CASSRDRVGFEQYF. The CDR3 DNA follows: TGTGCCAGCAGTCGGGACAGGGTGGGTTTCGAGCAGTACTTC.

The chain employs TRBV2 and TRBJ2-2, with 8 bases identical to TRBD2. Trimming removed 5 bases from V and 7 bases from J; junction bases left unmatched: 9. Germline V CDR1 and CDR2: SNHLY, FYNNEI. There are 15 residues in the CDR3. As DNA, the CDR3 is TGTGCCAGCAGTCCACTAGCGGTGGCTGGCGGGGAGCTGTTTTTT. This translates into CASSPLAVAGGELFF. The full variable domain, with the rest looked up from reference TRBV2 and TRBJ2-2, is EPEVTQTPSHQVTQMGQEVILRCVPISNHLYFYWYRQILGQKVEFLVSFYNNEISEKSEIFDDQFSVERPDGSNFTLKIRSTKLEDSAMYFCASSPLAVAGGELFFGEGSRLTVL.

This clone was counted once. Distinct nucleotide sequences in the sample also encode this CDR3. V is TRBV28 and J is TRBJ1-2; D is uncertain. Trimming took 9 bases from V and 5 from J, leaving 7 bases between them. The germline V gene has CDR1 MDHEN and CDR2 SYDVKM. The CDR3 spans 10 residues. CDR3 nucleotides: TGTGCCAGTGGGATTTATGGCTACACCTTC. Amino acid sequence: CASGIYGYTF.

The chain joins TRBV10-3 to TRBJ1-6; weak D call: TRBD1 (6 bases). Trimming took 6 bases from V and 4 from J, leaving 16 bases between them. This CDR3 has 16 residues. Germline CDR1 is ENHRY and CDR2 is SYGVKD. CDR3 coding DNA: TGTGCCATCAGGACACAGGACAGAGGATATAATTCACCCCTCCACTTT. Translation gives CAIRTQDRGYNSPLHF.

The CDR3 here is CASSYLDGSNQPQHF. Here the CDR3 DNA reads TGTGCCAGCAGTTACTTGGATGGGTCTAATCAGCCCCAGCATTTT. The J gene is TRBJ1-5, the V gene TRBV6-5; D gene ambiguous. Germline values: CDR1 MNHEY, CDR2 SVGAGI. Trimming took off 1 base at V and 4 bases at J, with 11 bases between the two ends. The CDR3 spans 15 residues.

The CDR3 DNA follows: TGTGCCAGCACTCTGGACAGTAGCAATCAGCCCCAGCATTTT. It encodes CASTLDSSNQPQHF. The rearrangement links TRBV28 to TRBJ1-5; possible D gene TRBD1, 6 bases. The germline gives CDR1 MDHEN, CDR2 SYDVKM. The CDR3 is made up of 14 amino acids. V lost 7 bases to trimming and J lost 0 bases, with 10 bases between them.

The chain carries TRBV4-1 and TRBJ1-4; no clear D. This CDR3 comprises 14 residues. Looked up from germline, CDR1 is MGHRA and CDR2 is YSYEKL. Trimming shortened V by 0 bases and J by 5 bases, and 7 bases separated the two germline ends. The CDR3 DNA reads TGCGCCAGCAGCCAAGAGTTCCAGAATGAAAAACTGTTTTTT. Residues: CASSQEFQNEKLFF.

DNA for the CDR3: TGCGCCAGCAGCTTGGGGATAGGGAGCACTGAAGCTTTCTTT. Its protein is CASSLGIGSTEAFF. J is TRBJ1-1 and V is TRBV5-1; D is ambiguous. The CDR3 is 14 residues long. Trimming left V 0 bases short and J 4 bases short, with 10 bases between. The germline V gene has CDR1 SGHRS and CDR2 YFSETQ. Looking up the rest from reference TRBV5-1 and TRBJ1-1 gives the full variable domain: KAGVTQTPRYLIKTRGQQVTLSCSPISGHRSVSWYQQTPGQGLQFLFEYFSETQRNKGNFPGRFSGRQFSNSRSEMNVSTLELGDSALYLCASSLGIGSTEAFFGQGTRLTVV.

Of note for this clone: Other nucleotide sequences from this sample produce the same CDR3. The V call is TRBV9, the J call TRBJ2-5, with D perhaps being TRBD1 or TRBD2 (5 bases each). Trimming pared 0 bases from V and 7 bases from J, leaving 7 bases between. Germline V CDR1 and CDR2: SGDLS, YYNGEE. The CDR3 spans 12 residues. The CDR3 DNA sequence: TGTGCCAGCAGCGTAGATGGGGGGACCCAGTACTTC. Protein sequence: CASSVDGGTQYF. The full variable domain, its missing parts supplied by reference TRBV9 and TRBJ2-5, is DSGVTQTPKHLITATGQRVTLRCSPRSGDLSVYWYQQSLDQGLQFLIQYYNGEERAKGNILERFSAQQFPDLHSELNLSSLELGDSALYFCASSVDGGTQYFGPGTRLLVL.

The gene calls are TRBV9 and TRBJ1-6, with TRBD1 matching 10 bases. Germline V gene data show CDR1 as SGDLS and CDR2 as YYNGEE. The CDR3 is 16 residues long. Trimming cost V 0 bases and J 9 bases; bases outside gene matches: 6. The CDR3 sequence: CASSVGEGTGVSPLHF. The CDR3 nucleotides read TGTGCCAGCAGCGTAGGAGAAGGGACAGGGGTTTCACCCCTCCACTTT.

This chain links TRBV5-1 with TRBJ1-1, with D possibly TRBD1 on 6 matching bases. This CDR3 is built from 14 residues. The V gene lost 1 base and the J gene lost 3 bases, with 10 bases spanning the gap. Germline V gene sequence: CDR1 SGHRS, CDR2 YFSETQ. For the CDR3, the DNA is TGCGCCAGCAGCTTGAGGGCAGGGGACACTGAAGCTTTCTTT. It specifies CASSLRAGDTEAFF.

V gene TRBV7-2 combines with J gene TRBJ2-2; unclear D gene. Germline V lookup: CDR1 SGHTA, CDR2 FQGNSA. The germline V and J ends were trimmed by 5 bases and 0 bases, with 10 bases remaining between them. CDR3 size: 15 residues. DNA of the CDR3: TGTGCCAGCAGCCCCGATCCGGCGAACACCGGGGAGCTGTTTTTT. The encoded protein is CASSPDPANTGELFF.

The chain combines TRBV5-4 with TRBJ2-3; 8 bases map to TRBD1. Unmatched junction bases numbered 9, after V lost 6 bases and J lost 3 bases. Looked up from germline, CDR1 is SGHNT and CDR2 is YYREEE (reference sequence). The CDR3 covers 15 residues. The CDR3 spells CASNKGQAGTDTQYF. DNA for the CDR3: TGTGCCAGCAACAAGGGACAGGCCGGGACAGATACGCAGTATTTT.

This rearrangement joins TRBV11-2 to TRBJ2-3; possible D gene TRBD2, 5 bases. The CDR3 covers 14 residues. Germline CDR1 and CDR2: SGHAT and FQNNGV. V was cut by 5 bases and J by 6 bases, with 15 bases left in between. The CDR3 sequence is CASSKLAGWDTQYF. The CDR3, as DNA: TGTGCCAGCAGCAAGCTAGCCGGGTGGGATACGCAGTATTTT.

The rearrangement links TRBV4-3 to TRBJ1-5; D possibly corresponds to TRBD1 (5 bases). Germline loops: CDR1 LGHNA, CDR2 YSLEER. Trimming shortened V by 0 bases and J by 4 bases, and 10 bases separated the two germline ends. The CDR3 sequence is 15 residues long. DNA of the CDR3: TGCGCCAGCAGCCAAGATAGAGGGGATAATCAGCCCCAGCATTTT. It is translated as CASSQDRGDNQPQHF.

About this clone itself: Other nucleotide sequences from this sample produce the same CDR3. J is TRBJ2-3 and V is TRBV18, with D maybe TRBD1 (6 bases). Trimming cost V 4 bases and J 0 bases, with 14 bases left between them. The CDR3 is 16 amino acids. Germline CDR1 and CDR2: KGHSH and LQKENI. The CDR3 nucleotides are TGTGCCAGCTCACTCAGACAGGATCCTAGCACAGATACGCAGTATTTT. Encoded protein: CASSLRQDPSTDTQYF.

Worth noting for this clone: Other nucleotide sequences in the sample specify the same CDR3. CDR3: CASSLGAGGTDTQYF. For the CDR3, the DNA is TGTGCCAGCAGCTTAGGGGCGGGGGGCACAGATACGCAGTATTTT. V is TRBV7-9 and J is TRBJ2-3; TRBD2 matches at 7 bases. CDR3 length: 15 amino acids. Losses at the gene ends were 1 base for V and 1 base for J; bases not matched to a gene: 2. Germline loops: CDR1 SEHNR, CDR2 FQNEAQ (reference sequence).

This chain links TRBV6-6 with TRBJ2-5; D remains unclear. Between the trimmed V and J ends, which lost 8 bases and 5 bases, there was a span of 12 bases. Germline-derived CDR1 and CDR2 are MNHNY and SVGAGI (reference sequence). CDR3 length: 12 amino acids. CDR3 region: CASGSDGETQYF. In nucleotides, the CDR3 is TGTGCCAGCGGGTCGGATGGCGAGACCCAGTACTTC.

The gene calls are TRBV10-2 and TRBJ2-7; maybe TRBD2 (5 bases). Germline V gives CDR1 WSHSY, CDR2 SAAADI. This CDR3 region has 14 residues. V dropped 6 bases and J dropped 4 bases, with 16 bases sitting between them. The CDR3 loop reads CASSVEGVKYEQYF. CDR3 DNA sequence: TGCGCCAGCAGCGTAGAGGGAGTCAAATACGAGCAGTACTTC.

This chain joins TRBV30 and TRBJ1-2; unclear D gene. The CDR3 totals 12 residues. V gave up 7 bases and J gave up 5 bases, with 14 bases separating them. Germline V gives CDR1 GTSNPN, CDR2 SVGIG (reference sequence). CDR3 amino acids: CASYDRYYGYTF. For the CDR3, the DNA is TGTGCCTCCTACGACCGGTATTATGGCTACACCTTC.

The chain couples TRBV27 to TRBJ2-7; D unclear. The CDR3 has 13 amino acids. Germline lookup yields CDR1 MNHEY and CDR2 SMNVEV (reference sequence). The CDR3 DNA sequence: TGTCTTGGCGAGGCGGAAAAGGTCTACGAGCAGTACTTC. Its protein is CLGEAEKVYEQYF.

About this clone: This sample includes further DNA sequences coding for the same CDR3. The V call is TRBV7-9, the J call TRBJ2-3; 12 bases map to TRBD2. The CDR3 spans 15 residues. J gave up 3 bases and V 5 bases, and 3 bases lay outside the gene matches. Germline loops: CDR1 SEHNR, CDR2 FQNEAQ (reference sequence). In DNA form, the CDR3 reads TGTGCCAGCAGCGCAACTAGCGGGGGGACAGATACGCAGTATTTT. Residues: CASSATSGGTDTQYF.

The rearrangement joins TRBV30 to TRBJ1-3, with 9 positions matching TRBD1. Per the germline V gene, CDR1 is GTSNPN and CDR2 is SVGIG (reference sequence). V lost 2 bases, J lost 0 bases, and 8 bases stayed unmatched. This CDR3 contains 17 residues. The DNA for the CDR3 is TGTGCCTGGAGTCCGATGACAGGGGGGATCTCTGGAAACACCATATATTTT. As protein: CAWSPMTGGISGNTIYF.

A note on this clone: The junction departs from germline at one end; a sequencing error may be responsible. The genes are TRBV2 and TRBJ2-1; D ambiguous. The CDR3 totals 14 residues. Per the germline V gene, CDR1 is SNHLY and CDR2 is FYNNEI. CDR3 protein: CASSLASRPVEQLF. The CDR3 region has the DNA TGTGCCAGCAGTTTGGCCTCCCGACCGGTGGAGCAGCTCTTC.

This clone was seen a single time. The rearrangement joins TRBV6-5 to TRBJ2-1; D may match TRBD1 or TRBD2 (7 bases each). V lost 5 bases and J 7 bases, leaving 15 bases between the germline ends. This CDR3 is 14 amino acids long. Germline V CDR1 and CDR2: MNHEY, SVGAGI. CDR3 protein: CASSRGDSSNEQFF. The CDR3 DNA is TGTGCCAGCAGTCGGGGGGACAGTTCAAATGAGCAGTTCTTC.

J is TRBJ2-1 and V is TRBV2, with 7 positions matching TRBD2. V lost 2 bases, J lost 5 bases, and 3 bases stayed unmatched. The germline gives CDR1 SNHLY, CDR2 FYNNEI. This CDR3 has 14 residues. The DNA of the CDR3 is TGTGCCAGCAGTGAATGGGCGGGGGACAATGAGCAGTTCTTC. Translated, it gives CASSEWAGDNEQFF.

In regard to this clone: Additional DNA sequences in this sample encode the identical CDR3. CDR3 sequence: CASSSGDTQYF. In DNA form, the CDR3 reads TGTGCCAGCAGCTCGGGAGATACGCAGTATTTT. The chain uses TRBV11-2 and TRBJ2-3, with D unclear. CDR1 is SGHAT and CDR2 is FQNNGV in the germline V gene. Trimming took off 4 bases at V and 5 bases at J, with 4 bases between the two ends. The CDR3 is made up of 11 amino acids.